Presented here are 26 T cell receptor beta chains from one specimen sequenced in a study of early T cells in non-severe SARS-CoV-2 infection. TCRdb analysed the 5' RACE reads with MiXCR anew, one entry per CDR3 protein. The sample lists roughly 120,000 distinct CDR3 sequences, 10% to 15% seen once, with about 3.8% in the top ten. Sequences were derived from whole blood, sampled at baseline. The source is an adult who was a healthcare worker with PCR-confirmed SARS-CoV-2 infection or an uninfected control (not recorded which).

This clonotype was found a few times. The chain is built from TRBV19 and TRBJ1-5, with D possibly being TRBD1 (5 bases). Trimming pared 3 bases from V and 6 bases from J, leaving 12 bases between. The CDR3 totals 14 residues. Germline assignment: CDR1 LNHDA and CDR2 SQIVND (reference sequence). CDR3 DNA: TGTGCCAGTAGTATTCGCCAGGGAGGTCAGCCCCAGCATTTT. It is translated as CASSIRQGGQPQHF.

The sample holds many counts of this clonotype. The CDR3 DNA reads as TGTGCCAGTAGTATAGACAGATTGTATGGCTACACCTTC. Translating it yields CASSIDRLYGYTF. The genes are TRBV19 and TRBJ1-2; no definite D call. Looked up from germline, CDR1 is LNHDA and CDR2 is SQIVND (reference sequence). V was cut by 0 bases and J by 5 bases, with 7 bases left in between. The CDR3 totals 13 residues.

The chain joins TRBV9 to TRBJ2-2; 9 nucleotides match TRBD2. Germline V gene sequence: CDR1 SGDLS, CDR2 YYNGEE. The CDR3 sequence is 18 residues long. The junction had 7 bases not matched to a gene; V was cut back by 0 bases and J by 1 base. This CDR3 is CASSVVAGVKRNTGELFF. CDR3 nucleotides: TGTGCCAGCAGCGTAGTAGCGGGGGTCAAAAGGAACACCGGGGAGCTGTTTTTT.

The chain carries TRBV7-9 and TRBJ2-3; TRBD1 or TRBD2 may be the D gene (5 bases each). V was cut by 5 bases and J by 0 bases, with 24 bases left in between. CDR1 and CDR2 from the germline V gene are SEHNR and FQNEAQ (reference sequence). This CDR3 contains 19 residues. CDR3 DNA sequence: TGTGCCAGCAGCGGTTACAGGAGAAGGGGAGCGGAGAGCACAGATACGCAGTATTTT. Translated: CASSGYRRRGAESTDTQYF. Using reference TRBV7-9 and TRBJ2-3 for the parts outside the CDR3, the full variable domain is DTGVSQNPRHKITKRGQNVTFRCDPISEHNRLYWYRQTLGQGPEFLTYFQNEAQLEKSRLLSDRFSAERPKGSFSTLEIQRTEQGDSAMYLCASSGYRRRGAESTDTQYFGPGTRLTVL.

The chain carries TRBV2 and TRBJ2-7; D unresolved. Between the trimmed V and J ends, which lost 3 bases and 0 bases, there was a span of 9 bases. CDR3 length: 14 residues. Germline loops: CDR1 SNHLY, CDR2 FYNNEI. The CDR3 is CASSDEENSYEQYF. The CDR3, as DNA: TGTGCCAGCAGTGATGAGGAGAACTCCTACGAGCAGTACTTC. Looking up the rest from reference TRBV2 and TRBJ2-7 gives the full variable domain: EPEVTQTPSHQVTQMGQEVILRCVPISNHLYFYWYRQILGQKVEFLVSFYNNEISEKSEIFDDQFSVERPDGSNFTLKIRSTKLEDSAMYFCASSDEENSYEQYFGPGTRLTVT.

V gene TRBV7-9 combines with J gene TRBJ2-6; D gene uncertain. The CDR3 consists of 19 residues. Trimming removed 2 bases at V and 2 bases at J, with 19 bases between. Per germline, CDR1 SEHNR and CDR2 FQNEAQ (reference sequence). CDR3 region: CASSLYLYERNPGANVLTF. In DNA, the CDR3 is TGTGCCAGCAGCTTATATCTTTACGAGAGAAACCCTGGGGCCAACGTCCTGACTTTC.

This clonotype has a handful of counts. The chain is built from TRBV28 and TRBJ1-2, with D unresolved. Germline V gene sequence: CDR1 MDHEN, CDR2 SYDVKM. This CDR3 is built from 12 residues. V was trimmed by 10 bases and J by 7 bases, leaving 16 bases between them. The CDR3 spells CATSIHPSGYTF. The CDR3 coding sequence is TGTGCCACCTCAATCCACCCATCTGGCTACACCTTC.

The rearrangement joins TRBV20-1 to TRBJ1-1; TRBD1 is a possible D gene (5 bases). Per germline, CDR1 DFQATT and CDR2 SNEGSKA (reference sequence). V was cut by 0 bases and J by 7 bases, with 15 bases left in between. The CDR3 sequence is 14 residues long. CDR3 DNA: TGCAGTGCTAGAGATCCCCGGGGGTCCGTTGAAGCTTTCTTT. Protein product: CSARDPRGSVEAFF.

V usage is TRBV6-1 and J usage is TRBJ2-2, with D perhaps TRBD2 (6 bases). The CDR3 runs 19 residues. Trimming left V 4 bases short and J 0 bases short, with 21 bases between. Per germline, CDR1 MNHNS and CDR2 SASEGT. CDR3 bases: TGTGCCAGCAGTGCACCGGGACTCCGTACCCTCGCGAACACCGGGGAGCTGTTTTTT. This sequence encodes CASSAPGLRTLANTGELFF.

This clonotype has ten or more counts. The J gene is TRBJ2-1, the V gene TRBV24-1; TRBD1 matches 7 bases. J lost 8 bases, V lost 3 bases, and 6 bases had no gene match. Germline CDR1 is KGHDR and CDR2 is SFDVKD. The CDR3 sequence is 14 residues long. CDR3 sequence: CATSDVRQGYEQFF. The CDR3 DNA is TGTGCCACCAGTGATGTCAGACAGGGCTATGAGCAGTTCTTC.

This clonotype was counted between two and nine times. V usage is TRBV18 and J usage is TRBJ1-4; unclear D gene. V was cut by 3 bases and J by 8 bases, with 7 bases left in between. Germline assignment: CDR1 KGHSH and CDR2 LQKENI. The CDR3 contains 12 residues. The CDR3 loop is CASSPREEKLFF. CDR3 sequence (DNA): TGTGCCAGCTCACCCCGGGAGGAAAAACTGTTTTTT. Looking up the rest from reference TRBV18 and TRBJ1-4 gives the full variable domain: NAGVMQNPRHLVRRRGQEARLRCSPMKGHSHVYWYRQLPEEGLKFMVYLQKENIIDESGMPKERFSAEFPKEGPSILRIQQVVRGDSAAYFCASSPREEKLFFGSGTQLSVL.

This clonotype was detected a few times. V gene TRBV11-2 combines with J gene TRBJ2-4; no clear D gene. The germline V and J ends were trimmed by 1 base and 0 bases, with 4 bases remaining between them. CDR3 length: 14 residues. CDR1 and CDR2 from the germline V gene are SGHAT and FQNNGV. This chain's CDR3 is CASSLALAKNIQYF. The CDR3 DNA follows: TGTGCCAGCAGCTTAGCGCTAGCCAAAAACATTCAGTACTTC. Variable domain in full (rest from reference TRBV11-2 and TRBJ2-4): EAGVAQSPRYKIIEKRQSVAFWCNPISGHATLYWYQQILGQGPKLLIQFQNNGVVDDSQLPKDRFSAERLKGVDSTLKIQPAKLEDSAVYLCASSLALAKNIQYFGAGTRLSVL.

Only a few counts were recorded for this clonotype. This chain connects TRBV12-3 or TRBV12-4 to TRBJ1-1; TRBD1 matches at 8 bases. Germline trimming cut 1 base from V and 1 base from J; bases unmatched to any gene: 2. The CDR3 totals 15 residues. DNA for the CDR3: TGTGCCAGCAGTTTAGTTGGGACAGGGAACACTGAAGCTTTCTTT. Residues: CASSLVGTGNTEAFF.

CDR3 loop: CASRLTGGSYNEQFF. CDR3 bases: TGTGCCAGCAGACTAACAGGGGGCTCCTACAATGAGCAGTTCTTC. This chain joins TRBV27 and TRBJ2-1, with 8 bases fitting TRBD1. The CDR3 runs 15 residues. J was trimmed by 0 bases and V by 6 bases; bases with no gene match: 4. In germline, CDR1 is MNHEY, CDR2 SMNVEV (reference sequence).

The table lists this clonotype with a few counts. J is TRBJ1-5 and V is TRBV6-5; D possibly corresponds to TRBD1 (6 bases). From germline, CDR1 is MNHEY and CDR2 SVGAGI. This CDR3 has 14 amino acids. The V gene lost 6 bases and the J gene lost 7 bases, with 16 bases spanning the gap. The CDR3 reads CASSLRGVGQPQHF. CDR3 nucleotide sequence: TGTGCCAGCAGCCTAAGGGGGGTAGGCCAGCCCCAGCATTTT.

Points on this clonotype: A read error may be the cause here, since a much bigger clone is one base away. The chain has TRBV5-5 and TRBJ2-2; 7 bases map to TRBD1. V gave up 0 bases and J gave up 1 base; unmatched junction bases: 0. CDR1 is SGHKS, CDR2 YYEKEE, per germline (reference sequence). The CDR3 is 15 amino acids. Here the CDR3 reads CASSLDRGNTGELFF. CDR3 coding DNA: TGTGCCAGCAGCTTGGACAGGGGGAACACCGGGGAGCTGTTTTTT.

At least ten counts were recorded for this clonotype. The chain uses TRBV2 and TRBJ1-6, with D perhaps TRBD1 (6 bases). Germline V gene sequence: CDR1 SNHLY, CDR2 FYNNEI. This CDR3 contains 15 residues. V was pared by 5 bases and J by 9 bases, with 17 bases between. Written as DNA, the CDR3 is TGTGCCAGCAGTCAACAGGGACCCAGGGGTTCACCCCTCCACTTT. Translated, it gives CASSQQGPRGSPLHF.

In its sample, this clonotype was seen many times. The V call is TRBV28, the J call TRBJ1-6, with D possibly matching TRBD1 (6 bases). CDR1 and CDR2 (germline): MDHEN, SYDVKM. The CDR3 is made up of 14 amino acids. V gave up 4 bases and J gave up 10 bases, with 14 bases separating them. CDR3 sequence: CASSSDSGFSPLHF. In DNA, the CDR3 is TGTGCCAGCAGTTCGGACAGCGGTTTCTCACCCCTCCACTTT. Drawing the rest from reference TRBV28 and TRBJ1-6, the complete variable domain is DVKVTQSSRYLVKRTGEKVFLECVQDMDHENMFWYRQDPGLGLRLIYFSYDVKMKEKGDIPEGYSVSREKKERFSLILESASTNQTSMYLCASSSDSGFSPLHFGNGTRLTVT.

The rearrangement uses TRBV20-1 and TRBJ2-3; D not certain. This CDR3 comprises 12 residues. V was clipped by 4 bases and J by 3 bases, with 8 bases between them. Germline V gene data show CDR1 as DFQATT and CDR2 as SNEGSKA (reference sequence). Written as DNA, the CDR3 is TGCAGTGCTATAACGGATACAGATACGCAGTATTTT. It translates to CSAITDTDTQYF.

This chain connects TRBV20-1 to TRBJ2-7, with D possibly being TRBD2 (5 bases). The CDR3 length is 14 residues. The germline CDR1 and CDR2 sequences are DFQATT and SNEGSKA (reference sequence). V lost 1 base and J lost 3, with 13 bases in between. CDR3 bases: TGCAGTGCTAGAGTTGATAGCGCTTACTACGAGCAGTACTTC. As protein: CSARVDSAYYEQYF.

The chain carries TRBV7-2 and TRBJ2-1; 11 bases map to TRBD2. V lost 6 bases to trimming and J lost 13 bases; unmatched junction nucleotides: 11. CDR1 SGHTA and CDR2 FQGNSA come from the germline V gene. The CDR3 consists of 14 residues. CDR3 bases: TGTGCCAGCAGGCGCACCGGGACTAGCGGAGAACAGTTCTTC. Translation gives CASRRTGTSGEQFF.

A word on this clonotype: A read error may explain this, as a much larger clone is one base away. This chain links TRBV6-1 with TRBJ2-2, with 7 bases identical to TRBD1. Germline CDR1 is MNHNS and CDR2 is SASEGT. The CDR3 totals 17 residues. The trim removed 8 bases at V and 4 bases at J, leaving 16 bases unmatched. The CDR3 DNA reads TGTGCCAGCCCTGAGGACAGGCCGCTTCGAATCACCGGGGAGCTGTTTTTT. This codes for CASPEDRPLRITGELFF.

This chain connects TRBV19 to TRBJ2-1, with D perhaps matching TRBD2 (6 bases). V lost 10 bases and J lost 0, with 19 bases in between. There are 16 residues in the CDR3. Germline-derived CDR1 and CDR2 are LNHDA and SQIVND (reference sequence). The CDR3 protein is CATKPIGRSSYNEQFF. The CDR3 DNA reads TGTGCCACCAAACCCATTGGGAGGAGCTCCTACAATGAGCAGTTCTTC.

This clonotype has more than one count but fewer than ten. The genes are TRBV7-2 and TRBJ2-5, with D possibly matching TRBD2 (6 bases). Germline CDR1 SGHTA, CDR2 FQGNSA. There are 14 residues in the CDR3. The V and J ends lost 0 bases and 7 bases respectively, with 12 bases between them. The CDR3 loop is CASSLAGEVGTQYF. CDR3 bases: TGTGCCAGCAGCTTAGCGGGGGAGGTTGGGACCCAGTACTTC.

A few counts support this clonotype. V gene TRBV6-5 combines with J gene TRBJ2-3; D is ambiguous. CDR1 MNHEY and CDR2 SVGAGI come from the germline V gene. This CDR3 spans 14 amino acids. Trimming took off 2 bases at V and 6 bases at J, with 12 bases between the two ends. CDR3: CASSYEYQGDTQYF. The CDR3 DNA reads as TGTGCCAGCAGTTACGAGTATCAAGGGGATACGCAGTATTTT.

The chain links TRBV7-2 to TRBJ1-1; D is unresolved. Trimming removed 6 bases from V and 2 bases from J, with 13 bases in between. The germline gives CDR1 SGHTA, CDR2 FQGNSA. CDR3 length: 14 amino acids. CDR3 DNA: TGTGCCAGCAGTCGCTCAGGTGGAAACACTGAAGCTTTCTTT. Protein sequence: CASSRSGGNTEAFF.